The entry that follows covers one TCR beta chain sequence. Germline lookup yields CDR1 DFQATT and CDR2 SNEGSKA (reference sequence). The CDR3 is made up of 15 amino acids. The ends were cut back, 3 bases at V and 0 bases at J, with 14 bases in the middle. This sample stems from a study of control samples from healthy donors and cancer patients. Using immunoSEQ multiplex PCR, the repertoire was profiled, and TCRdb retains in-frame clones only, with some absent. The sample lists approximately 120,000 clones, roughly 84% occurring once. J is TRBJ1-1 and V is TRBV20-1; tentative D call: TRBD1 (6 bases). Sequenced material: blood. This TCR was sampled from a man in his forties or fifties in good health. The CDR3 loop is CSASPSRGMNTEAFF. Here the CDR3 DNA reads TGCAGTGCTAGTCCATCCAGGGGCATGAACACTGAAGCTTTCTTT.